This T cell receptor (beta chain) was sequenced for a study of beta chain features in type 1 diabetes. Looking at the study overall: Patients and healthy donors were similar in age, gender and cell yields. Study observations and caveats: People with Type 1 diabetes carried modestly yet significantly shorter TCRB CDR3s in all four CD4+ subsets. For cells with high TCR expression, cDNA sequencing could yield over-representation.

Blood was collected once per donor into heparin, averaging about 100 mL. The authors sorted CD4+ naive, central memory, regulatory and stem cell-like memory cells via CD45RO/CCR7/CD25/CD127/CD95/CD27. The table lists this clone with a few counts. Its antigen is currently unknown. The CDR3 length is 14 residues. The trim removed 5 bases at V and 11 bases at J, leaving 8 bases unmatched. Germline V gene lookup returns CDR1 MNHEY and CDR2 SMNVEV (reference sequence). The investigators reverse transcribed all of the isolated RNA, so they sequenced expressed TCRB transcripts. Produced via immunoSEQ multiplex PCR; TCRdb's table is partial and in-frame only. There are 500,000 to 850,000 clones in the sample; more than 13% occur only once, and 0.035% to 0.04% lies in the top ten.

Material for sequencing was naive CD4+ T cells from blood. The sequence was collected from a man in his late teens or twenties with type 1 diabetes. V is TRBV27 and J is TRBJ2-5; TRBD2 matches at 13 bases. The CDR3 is CASSASGTSGAQYF. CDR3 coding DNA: TGTGCCAGCAGTGCCTCCGGGACTAGCGGGGCTCAGTACTTC.